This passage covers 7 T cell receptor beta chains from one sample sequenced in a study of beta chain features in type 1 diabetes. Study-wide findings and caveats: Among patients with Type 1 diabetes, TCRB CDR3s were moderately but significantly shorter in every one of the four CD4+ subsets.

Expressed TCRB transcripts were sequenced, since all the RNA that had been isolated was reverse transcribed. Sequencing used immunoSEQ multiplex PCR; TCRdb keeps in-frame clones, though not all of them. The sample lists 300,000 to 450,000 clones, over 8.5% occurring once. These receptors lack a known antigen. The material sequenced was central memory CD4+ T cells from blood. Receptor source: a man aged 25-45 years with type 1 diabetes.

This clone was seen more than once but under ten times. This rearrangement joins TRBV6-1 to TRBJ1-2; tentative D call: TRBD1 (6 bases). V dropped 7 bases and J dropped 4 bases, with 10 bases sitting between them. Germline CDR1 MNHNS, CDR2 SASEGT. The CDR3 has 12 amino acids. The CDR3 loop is CASTDSLYGYTF. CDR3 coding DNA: TGTGCCAGCACGGACAGCCTCTATGGCTACACCTTC.

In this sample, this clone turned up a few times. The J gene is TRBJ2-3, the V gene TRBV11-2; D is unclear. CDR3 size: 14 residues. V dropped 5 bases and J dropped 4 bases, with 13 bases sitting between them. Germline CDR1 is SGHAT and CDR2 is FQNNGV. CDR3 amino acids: CASSKGNWADTQYF. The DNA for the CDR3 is TGTGCCAGCAGCAAAGGGAATTGGGCAGATACGCAGTATTTT.

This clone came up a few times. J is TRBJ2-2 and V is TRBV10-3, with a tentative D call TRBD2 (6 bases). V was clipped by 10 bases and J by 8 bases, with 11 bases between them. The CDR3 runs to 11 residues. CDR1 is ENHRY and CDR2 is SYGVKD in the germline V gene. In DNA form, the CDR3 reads TGTGCCACCCGGGGGACTGGGGAGCTGTTTTTT. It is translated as CATRGTGELFF.

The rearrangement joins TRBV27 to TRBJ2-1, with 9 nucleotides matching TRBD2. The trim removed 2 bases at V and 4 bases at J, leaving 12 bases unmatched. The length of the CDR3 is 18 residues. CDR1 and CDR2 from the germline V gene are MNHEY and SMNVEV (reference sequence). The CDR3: CASSLPPRVAGVYNEQFF. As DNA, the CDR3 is TGTGCCAGCAGTTTACCTCCTAGAGTAGCGGGAGTTTACAATGAGCAGTTCTTC.

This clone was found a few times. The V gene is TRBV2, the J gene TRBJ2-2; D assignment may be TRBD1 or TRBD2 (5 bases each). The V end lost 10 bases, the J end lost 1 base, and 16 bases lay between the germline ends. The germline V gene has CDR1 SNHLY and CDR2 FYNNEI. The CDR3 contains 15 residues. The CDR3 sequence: CATNPGRLNTGELFF. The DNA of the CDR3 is TGTGCCACTAACCCGGGACGGCTGAACACCGGGGAGCTGTTTTTT.

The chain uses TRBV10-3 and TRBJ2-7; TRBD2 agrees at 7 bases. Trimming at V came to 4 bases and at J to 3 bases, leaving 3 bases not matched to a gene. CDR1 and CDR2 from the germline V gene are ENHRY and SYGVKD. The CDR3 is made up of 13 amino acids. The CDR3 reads CAISGAGIYEQYF. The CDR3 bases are TGTGCCATCAGTGGAGCGGGAATCTACGAGCAGTACTTC.

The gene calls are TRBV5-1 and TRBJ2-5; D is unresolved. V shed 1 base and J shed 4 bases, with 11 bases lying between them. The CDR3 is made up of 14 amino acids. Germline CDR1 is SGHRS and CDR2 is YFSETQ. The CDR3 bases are TGCGCCAGCAGCTTGTCCGTTTCGGTAGAGACCCAGTACTTC. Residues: CASSLSVSVETQYF.